The 8 T cell receptor beta chains reported below all come from one sample, sequenced in a study of T cells in Graves' hyperthyroidism and ophthalmopathy. Amplification targeted TCR beta CDR3 regions from RNA transcripts. The HTBI primer set was used in a first-round RT-PCR of the TCR CDR3. TCRdb re-called the multiplex PCR reads with MiXCR, one entry per CDR3 protein. The table has fewer than 700,000 distinct CDR3 sequences, around 16% seen once; the top ten hold 3.8%. The source material was blood. Receptor source: a woman younger than 45 with Graves' hyperthyroidism.

The rearrangement links TRBV3-2 to TRBJ2-7. TRBV3-2 is noted as a pseudogene. The CDR3 extends over 15 amino acids. The CDR3, as DNA: TGTGCCAGCAGCCAGGATAGAGGCACCACCTACGAGCAGTACTTC. Amino acids: CASSQDRGTTYEQYF.

This clonotype was seen only once. The chain joins TRBV7-2 to TRBJ1-3, with D unresolved. Trimming left V 1 base short and J 0 bases short, with 7 bases between. The CDR3 is 15 amino acids. Germline CDR1 and CDR2: SGHTA and FQGNSA. CDR3 sequence: CASSLGVYSGNTIYF. DNA of the CDR3: TGTGCCAGCAGCTTAGGGGTATACTCTGGAAACACCATATATTTT.

This clonotype was recorded a few times. The genes are TRBV11-2 and TRBJ2-1, with no clear D. This CDR3 has 12 residues. V lost 7 bases to trimming and J lost 8 bases, with 12 bases between them. Germline assignment: CDR1 SGHAT and CDR2 FQNNGV. The CDR3 DNA sequence: TGTGCCAGCACTCCGAAGACGGATGAGCAGTTCTTC. Amino acid sequence: CASTPKTDEQFF.

This clonotype was observed at least ten times. The V and J genes are TRBV2 and TRBJ2-7, with 8 bases fitting TRBD1. The length of the CDR3 is 14 residues. The V gene end was trimmed by 2 bases and the J gene end by 6 bases; junction bases not matched to a gene: 6. The V gene's germline CDR1 is SNHLY and CDR2 FYNNEI. The CDR3 sequence: CASSELDRVAEQYF. The DNA for the CDR3 is TGTGCCAGCAGTGAATTGGACAGGGTGGCCGAGCAGTACTTC.

Many counts were recorded for this clonotype. The chain couples TRBV28 to TRBJ1-2; a weak D match, TRBD1 (6 bases). Trimming removed 3 bases from V and 5 bases from J, with 10 bases in between. CDR3 length: 13 amino acids. CDR1 and CDR2 (germline): MDHEN, SYDVKM. The CDR3 loop reads CASSLATGYGYTF. DNA of the CDR3: TGTGCCAGCAGTTTGGCGACAGGTTATGGCTACACCTTC.

This clonotype was counted at least ten times. A read error may produce the germline difference seen at one junction end. CDR3 residues: CASSLVHKYGQYF. The CDR3 nucleotides read TGTGCCAGCAGTTTGGTACATAAGTACGGGCAGTACTTC. The chain has TRBV28 and TRBJ2-7, with no clear D. From germline, CDR1 is MDHEN and CDR2 SYDVKM. This CDR3 has 13 amino acids.

This clonotype was seen a handful of times. The chain carries TRBV5-1 and TRBJ2-7; 12 bases line up with TRBD2. This CDR3 spans 15 amino acids. CDR1 is SGHRS, CDR2 YFSETQ, per germline. Unmatched junction bases numbered 3, after V lost 5 bases and J lost 0 bases. CDR3 coding DNA: TGCGCCAGCAGATCGACTAGCGGGAGCTCCTACGAGCAGTACTTC. It is translated as CASRSTSGSSYEQYF.

This clonotype was seen more than once but under ten times. The chain employs TRBV25-1 and TRBJ2-3; D is undetermined. CDR1 MGHDK and CDR2 SYGVNS come from the germline V gene. V lost 0 bases, J lost 3 bases, and 19 bases lay in between. This CDR3 comprises 18 residues. The CDR3 here is CASSEYIVRAGSTDTQYF. The CDR3 DNA is TGTGCCAGCAGTGAATATATAGTCCGCGCAGGATCGACAGATACGCAGTATTTT.